The clone carrying this TCR beta chain has ten or more counts. Its target is not known. Looked up from germline, CDR1 is MDHEN and CDR2 is SYDVKM. CDR3 size: 17 residues. The V and J ends lost 4 bases and 6 bases, in that order; junction bases with no gene match: 17. From the 5' RACE reads, TCRdb called clonotypes with MiXCR, one entry per CDR3 protein. This table holds approximately 520,000 distinct CDR3 sequences, about 5.2% found once. The sample belongs to a study of CD8 T cells in ankylosing spondylitis. Study-wide results and limits: There was a TCR beta motif, made of several highly homologous variants, that appeared characteristic of ankylosing spondylitis blood. From matched ankylosing spondylitis synovial fluid, disease-linked clones were reportedly recovered at significantly enriched levels.

The sample consisted of blood, either unsorted or a sorted T cell fraction (not recorded which). The V and J genes are TRBV28 and TRBJ1-2, with 7 bases lining up with TRBD1. The TCR comes from a male donor with ankylosing spondylitis. CDR3 sequence (DNA): TGTGCCAGCAGTTCCACCCTTCGACAGGGCCGAGTACATGGCTACACCTTC. Its translation is CASSSTLRQGRVHGYTF.